This T cell receptor beta chain was found in a study of vaccination and CD4 T cells after COVID-19 (dated by TCRdb to the early 2020s). For the study in its entirety: Convalescent patients had a positive SARS-CoV-2 result on nasal swab PCR, and of these patients, several had mild disease and one had severe disease. Post-vaccine blood samples were obtained a median of around 74 days after the second vaccine dose, with a range of roughly 12 to 250 days. In the convalescent cohort there were six males and four females, among whom were two Hispanic individuals, seven Caucasians, two Asians and one multiracial person. Post-COVID blood samples were collected from convalescent patients a median of approximately 100 days after diagnosis, with a range of about 30 to 170 days. A few convalescent patients were sampled both early after vaccination (day 14) and late after vaccination (days 161 to 241). As controls, cultures received a CEFX viral epitope pool (the positive control), an HIV-1 Nef peptide pool (the negative control), or no peptide at all. The spike-specific CD4+ TCR repertoire was compared before and after mRNA vaccination in about nine COVID-19 convalescent patients and a handful of infection-naive healthy vaccine recipients. The cultures were stimulated with overlapping spike peptide pools from SARS-CoV-2 and from the common cold coronaviruses HCoV-NL63, HCoV-OC43 and HCoV-229E. Each participant got two doses of either the Pfizer-BioNTech BNT162b2 vaccine (n=8) or the Moderna mRNA-1273 vaccine (n=2).

Here is what the overall study found, with its caveats: Relatively few convalescent patients were included in the study, and early timepoints after natural infection were not analyzed. Of the vaccine-specific clones in convalescent patients, 304 of 307, or nearly all, reacted only to SARS-CoV-2 spike and did not cross-react with common cold coronaviruses. The median number of SARS-CoV-2-reactive clonotypes rose from 20 to 25 after infection to 35 to 45 after vaccination, but the change was not significant. Among convalescent patients, a median approximately 88% of the SARS-CoV-2-reactive clones seen after vaccination appeared only after vaccination, which suggests priming specific to the vaccine.

The library was generated by PCR. DNA from cultured CD4+ T cells underwent TCR sequencing with the Oncomine TCR Beta short-read assay at the Johns Hopkins FTIC core. The QIAamp micro DNA kit was used to extract genomic DNA from the cultured CD4+ T cells. Oncomine TCR Beta libraries made from cultured CD4+ T cells were pooled using unique dual indexes and sequenced on an Illumina iSeq 100. The authors processed their data as follows. Non-productive sequences were removed, and CDR3s that did not start with C, did not end with F or W, or were shorter than 7 amino acids were discarded. The MANAFEST web application identified antigen-specific clonotypes by comparing peptide-stimulated wells against reference wells and other culture wells. Positive clones required FDR below 0.05, an odds ratio above 5, and productive frequency above 0.1% in at least two of three replicate wells. Cross-reactive clonotypes were defined as significantly expanded in both SARS-CoV-2 spike wells and at least one common cold coronavirus spike condition. Levenshtein distances (stringdist) and unrooted phylogenetic trees (ape) in R version 3.6.1 were used to assess CDR3 homology. The public reads were reanalyzed by TCRdb: fastp trimming at Q25, MiXCR alignment, in-frame beta chains only. Entries are consolidated by CDR3 protein sequence, retaining the most common genes and DNA. The V and J calls reflect TCRdb's pipeline rather than the authors' work. This sample lists about 24,000 distinct CDR3 sequences; around 40% were detected once. The ten largest clones capture approximately 4% of the sample.

Including the terminal cysteine and phenylalanine, the CDR3 comprises 15 residues. Only the CDR3 DNA stays, 45 bases, in frame from base 1. Between the V and J ends, shortened by 5 bases and 0 bases respectively, the junction contains 11 bases. CDR1 SGHTA and CDR2 FQGNSA are derived from the germline V gene. The time point label of this sample denotes: late sampling 161 to 241 days after vaccination in three convalescent patients. The treatment or condition label corresponds to: approximately nine-day PBMC culture with coronavirus spike peptide pools or control peptides (ViraFEST assay). To expand antigen-specific T cells with peptide pools and then pick out the expanded clonotypes through TCR sequencing, the study relied on the ViraFEST assay. Positive SARS-CoV-2 PCR tests in the convalescent patients dated from March to December 2020, before Alpha, Beta and Delta variants emerged in the United States. PBMCs were cultured at around 2 million per well in IMDM supplemented with around 5% human AB serum and around 10 IU/ml IL-2, with around 10 ug/ml peptide pools added. Half of the culture medium was replaced with fresh IL-2-containing medium on days 3 and 7. After 10 to 11 days of culture, CD4+ T cells were isolated by negative selection with the EasySep CD4+ T cell isolation kit. PBMCs were separated from whole blood using Ficoll-Paque Plus gradient centrifugation and then either used fresh or cryopreserved at -140C. Culture conditions were generally each tested in triplicate wells.

The table lists this clonotype with a few counts. Its antigen remains undetermined. Base qualities were left out, and no much larger clone turns up one base away. The V and J genes are TRBV7-2 and TRBJ1-5; the D region possibly corresponds to TRBD1 (6 bases align). The TCR comes from a human donor who had recovered from COVID-19. The source was CD4+ T cells from blood, cultured in vitro, collected about 7 months after SARS-CoV-2 vaccination. The CDR3 region has the sequence CASSKDRNSNQPQHF. The DNA sequence reads TGTGCCAGCAGCAAAGACAGGAATAGCAATCAGCCCCAGCATTTT. The entire variable domain, with the stretches around the CDR3 drawn from the reference TRBV7-2 and TRBJ1-5 proteins, is GAGVSQSPSNKVTEKGKDVELRCDPISGHTALYWYRQSLGQGLEFLIYFQGNSAPDKSGLPSDRFSAERTGGSVSTLTIQRTQQEDSAVYLCASSKDRNSNQPQHFGDGTRLSIL.